Sequencing of this T cell receptor (beta chain) was carried out in a study of Ad26.COV2.S vaccination and SARS-CoV-2 variants. About the study: Intramuscular Ad26.COV2.S at 5x10^10 or 1x10^11 viral particles.

The treatment denotes: some 19 received Ad26.COV2.S at low or high dose, single or two shots; about 5 received placebo; per-sample allocation not given. The samples date from day 63 after the first vaccine or placebo injection. Measured with immunoSEQ multiplex PCR; TCRdb has only the in-frame clones, and not every one. Of 350,000 to 500,000 clones in the sample, about 91% were seen once. The material sequenced was peripheral blood, taken in a trial of Ad26.COV2.S vaccine versus placebo. This receptor was taken from a person between 18 and 59 years old who received the Ad26.COV2.S COVID-19 vaccine or a placebo.

This CDR3 reads CASSPRTGGGRTEAFF. The CDR3 DNA reads as TGCGCCAGCAGCCCCCGGACAGGGGGAGGGAGGACTGAAGCTTTCTTT. The rearrangement joins TRBV4-3 to TRBJ1-1, with TRBD1 identical over 10 bases. The J segment lost 5 bases and the V segment lost 4 bases, leaving 10 bases of the junction unmatched. Germline assignment: CDR1 LGHNA and CDR2 YSLEER. The CDR3 runs 16 residues.